The rows below give T cell receptor beta chains drawn from one sample of a study of cytomegalovirus exposure and HLA in healthy donors. This table comes from immunoSEQ multiplex PCR, and its TCRdb copy is limited to in-frame clones, with some not included. Here the sample spans 250,000 to 350,000 clones, about four fifths being singletons. Sequenced: PBMCs. The receptors originated from a girl aged 2-10 years in good health and CMV-seronegative. The CDR3 runs from the conserved cysteine through the conserved F or W. D genes are given only for firm matches. Some rows mark clone size as missing; the rest say once, few, many or name a class of expanded clone.

d_gene	j_gene	abundance	v_gene	CDR3nt	CDR3aa
NA	TRBJ2-1	NA	TRBV7-3	TGTGCCAGCAGCTTAACGAAGGGGCTAGGAAATTACAATGAGCAGTTCTTC	CASSLTKGLGNYNEQFF
TRBD1	TRBJ1-5	few	TRBV30	TGTGCCTGGAGTACAGGGGGGGATCAGCCCCAGCATTTT	CAWSTGGDQPQHF
NA	TRBJ2-2	NA	TRBV4-1	TGCGCCAGCAGCCACCTCGGGGGATTTGGCGGGGAGCTGTTTTTT	CASSHLGGFGGELFF
NA	TRBJ2-1	NA	TRBV27	TGTGCCAGCAGTTTATCCGCTTGGAGGGGCGACTACAATGAGCAGTTCTTC	CASSLSAWRGDYNEQFF
NA	TRBJ1-3	NA	TRBV6-5	TGTGCCAGCAGTAGGACAGCGGTCAGAAACACCATATATTTT	CASSRTAVRNTIYF
TRBD1	TRBJ2-7	NA	TRBV19	TGTGCCAGTAGTAGGACAGGGGTGATCTCCTACGAGCAGTACTTC	CASSRTGVISYEQYF
TRBD1	TRBJ1-1	NA	TRBV27	TGTGCCAGCAGTTTATCCAGGGGGCATGAAGCTTTCTTT	CASSLSRGHEAFF
TRBD1	TRBJ2-7	NA	TRBV5-1	TGCGCCAGCAGCTACAGGGGGTACGAGCAGTACTTC	CASSYRGYEQYF
NA	TRBJ1-5	NA	TRBV7-6	TGTGCCAGCAGCTTACACGCGGCAGACTATTATAGCAATCAGCCCCAGCATTTT	CASSLHAADYYSNQPQHF
NA	TRBJ1-5	NA	TRBV6-4	TGTGCCAGCAGGTCCGGACAGTTCCATAGCAATCAGCCCCAGCATTTT	CASRSGQFHSNQPQHF
TRBD1	TRBJ2-7	NA	TRBV7-4	TGTGCCAGCAGCTCTTTGGACAGGCCCTACGAGCAGTACTTC	CASSSLDRPYEQYF
NA	TRBJ1-1	NA	TRBV11-1	TGTGCCAGCAGCGACCTGGATCGGAGCACTGAAGCTTTCTTT	CASSDLDRSTEAFF
TRBD1	TRBJ2-5	NA	TRBV28	TGTGCCAGCAGTCCGAGACAGGGGAGAGAGACCCAGTACTTC	CASSPRQGRETQYF
NA	TRBJ1-3	NA	TRBV7-9	TGTTCCAGCAGCCGGGGGGTTCACAACTCTGGAAACACCATATATTTT	CSSSRGVHNSGNTIYF
NA	TRBJ1-1	few	TRBV7-8	TGTGCCAGCAGCTTAGCGCGGGTGAACACTGAAGCTTTCTTT	CASSLARVNTEAFF
TRBD1	TRBJ1-2	NA	TRBV6-1	TGTGCCAGCAGTTGGGACAGCAACTATGGCTACACCTTC	CASSWDSNYGYTF
TRBD1	TRBJ1-3	few	TRBV11-2	TGTGCCAGCAGCTCACCGCGGGACAGCTCTGGAAACACCATATATTTT	CASSSPRDSSGNTIYF
TRBD2	TRBJ2-1	NA	TRBV4-1	TGCGCCAGCAGCCAAGCGGGAGGGCAGATCGATGAGCAGTTCTTC	CASSQAGGQIDEQFF
NA	TRBJ2-4	NA	TRBV28	TGTGCCAGCTGGGGGCGCGATCGGGCCAAAAACATTCAGTACTTC	CASWGRDRAKNIQYF
NA	TRBJ2-3	NA	TRBV7-3	TGTGCCAGCAGCTTTCGGGGGTCCGATACGCAGTATTTT	CASSFRGSDTQYF
NA	TRBJ1-1	NA	TRBV5-1	TGCGCCAGCAGCTTGGCCGGGACACTGAACACTGAAGCTTTCTTT	CASSLAGTLNTEAFF
NA	TRBJ2-5	NA	TRBV27	TGTGCCAGCAGTTTCACATACCAAGAGACCCAGTACTTC	CASSFTYQETQYF
TRBD1	TRBJ2-3	NA	TRBV4-1	TGCGCCAGCAGCCGGACAGGGAGCACAGATACGCAGTATTTT	CASSRTGSTDTQYF
TRBD1	TRBJ1-2	NA	TRBV28	TGTGCCAGCAGTTTACAGGGACAGATTAGCTATGGCTACACCTTC	CASSLQGQISYGYTF
NA	TRBJ2-7	few	TRBV9	TGTGCCAGCAGCGTAGGAGGAGGGACTGAGCAGTACTTC	CASSVGGGTEQYF
TRBD2	TRBJ2-5	NA	TRBV2	TGTGCCGGAGGGAAGGGAGGGAAGACCCAGTACTTC	CAGGKGGKTQYF
NA	TRBJ2-3	NA	TRBV28	TGTGCCAGCACCTACAGCAGCACAGATACGCAGTATTTT	CASTYSSTDTQYF
NA	TRBJ2-1	few	TRBV18	TGTGCCAGCTCACCCCGTACGGGGAGAACCAATGAGCAGTTCTTC	CASSPRTGRTNEQFF
NA	TRBJ1-5	NA	TRBV29-1	TGCAGCGTTGAAGAACAGGCTCAGGGGCCCCAGCATTTT	CSVEEQAQGPQHF
TRBD2	TRBJ2-1	NA	TRBV30	TGTGCCTGGAGCTCCGGGACTAGCGGGAGGACTAATAATGAGCAGTTCTTC	CAWSSGTSGRTNNEQFF
NA	TRBJ2-1	NA	TRBV9	TGTGCCAGCAGCGCCCGTAGCAATGAGCAGTTCTTC	CASSARSNEQFF
NA	TRBJ1-5	NA	TRBV28	TGTGCCAGCAGCGACCCAGGGGATCAGCCCCAGCATTTT	CASSDPGDQPQHF
NA	TRBJ1-2	NA	TRBV7-9	TGTGCCAGCAGCCTCCCCAGGGCTTTCGGAGGCTACACCTTC	CASSLPRAFGGYTF
TRBD2	TRBJ2-7	NA	TRBV27	TGTGCCAGCAGTCCGGGACTATATAACGCCGAGCAGTACTTC	CASSPGLYNAEQYF
TRBD1	TRBJ1-1	NA	TRBV7-2	TGTGCCAGCAGCCCCACAGGGGGAAGTACTGAAGCTTTCTTT	CASSPTGGSTEAFF
TRBD1	TRBJ1-2	NA	TRBV7-9	TGTGCCAGCAGCCCCGTAGACAGGGGGCTTAACTACTATGGCTACACCTTC	CASSPVDRGLNYYGYTF
TRBD1	TRBJ2-1	once	TRBV9	TGTGCCAGCAGCGTAGCTGTAGGCAGGGGGAATGAGCAGTTCTTC	CASSVAVGRGNEQFF
NA	TRBJ1-2	NA	TRBV19	TGTGCCAGCAGTAGACAGTCGATTCCAAACTATGGCTACACCTTC	CASSRQSIPNYGYTF
TRBD2	TRBJ2-1	NA	TRBV18	TGTGCCAGCTCACCACCTCTTGCCAGCGGGAACTACAATGAGCAGTTCTTC	CASSPPLASGNYNEQFF
NA	TRBJ2-2	NA	TRBV6-5	TGTGCCAGCAGTTTCCGGGACATCGTTAATACCGGGGAGCTGTTTTTT	CASSFRDIVNTGELFF
TRBD1	TRBJ1-4	NA	TRBV28	TGTGCCAGCAGTCTCACAGGGGTTCGGGAAAAACTGTTTTTT	CASSLTGVREKLFF
NA	TRBJ2-3	NA	TRBV9	TGTGCCAGCAGCGTAGGTGGGACTTATGGCACAGATACGCAGTATTTT	CASSVGGTYGTDTQYF
NA	TRBJ2-3	NA	TRBV9	TGTGCCAGCAGCGTAGACTTCACTCGGGCAGATACGCAGTATTTT	CASSVDFTRADTQYF
TRBD1	TRBJ1-1	NA	TRBV28	TGTGCCAGCAGTTCGGGACAGGGGACCACTGAAGCTTTCTTT	CASSSGQGTTEAFF
TRBD1	TRBJ1-1	NA	TRBV5-1	TGCGCCAGCAGCTTTGGGACAGGGGGCAACACTGAAGCTTTCTTT	CASSFGTGGNTEAFF
NA	TRBJ1-5	NA	TRBV27	TGTGCCAGCAGTTTAGGGGCCGGTATTCAGCCCCAGCATTTT	CASSLGAGIQPQHF
TRBD2	TRBJ2-7	NA	TRBV6-5	TGTGCCAGCAGGCCGGGACTAGGCCCCGACGAGCAGTACTTC	CASRPGLGPDEQYF
TRBD2	TRBJ2-7	NA	TRBV10-1	TGCGCCAGCAGCGCCGGGACTAGCTCCTACGAGCAGTACTTC	CASSAGTSSYEQYF
NA	TRBJ2-4	once	TRBV28	TGTGCCAGCAGTTTTCCCGTCGGGTTACCGGGAGCCAAAAACATTCAGTACTTC	CASSFPVGLPGAKNIQYF
TRBD1	TRBJ1-1	NA	TRBV28	TGTGCCAGCAGCCCTCGGACAGGGACCGACACTGAAGCTTTCTTT	CASSPRTGTDTEAFF
TRBD2	TRBJ2-3	once	TRBV27	TGTGCCAGCAGTCCCAGACTAGCGGCTAGCACAGATACGCAGTATTTT	CASSPRLAASTDTQYF
TRBD2	TRBJ2-7	NA	TRBV5-8	TGTGCCAGCAGCTTCCGACTAGCGGGAGTCTACGAGCAGTACTTC	CASSFRLAGVYEQYF
NA	TRBJ2-7	few	TRBV7-6	TGTGCCAGCAGCTTAGGCGCAGGGCCGGACTACGAGCAGTACTTC	CASSLGAGPDYEQYF
TRBD2	TRBJ2-7	NA	TRBV28	TGTGCCAGCAGTTTGGGGGTAGTAGCGGGAGGTCACTACGAGCAGTACTTC	CASSLGVVAGGHYEQYF
TRBD2	TRBJ2-7	NA	TRBV9	TGTGCCAGCAGCTCCGGACTAGCGGGGGGAAGCTCCTACGAGCAGTACTTC	CASSSGLAGGSSYEQYF
NA	TRBJ2-4	NA	TRBV2	TGTGCCAGCAGTGAAGCGCGGTTGGCCAAAAACATTCAGTACTTC	CASSEARLAKNIQYF
TRBD2	TRBJ2-2	NA	TRBV6-6	TGTGCCAGCAGAGCACCGGGACTAGCGGCCGGGGAGCTGTTTTTT	CASRAPGLAAGELFF
NA	TRBJ1-5	few	TRBV5-4	TGTGCCAGCAGCTTGGCCGGGATGGGTAGCAATCAGCCCCAGCATTTT	CASSLAGMGSNQPQHF
NA	TRBJ1-1	NA	TRBV27	TGTGCCAGCAGTTCGACAGTTCTGAACACTGAAGCTTTCTTT	CASSSTVLNTEAFF
NA	TRBJ2-7	NA	TRBV27	TGTGCCAGCAGTTTATCGATCGGACTATCCCCCACCTACGAGCAGTACTTC	CASSLSIGLSPTYEQYF